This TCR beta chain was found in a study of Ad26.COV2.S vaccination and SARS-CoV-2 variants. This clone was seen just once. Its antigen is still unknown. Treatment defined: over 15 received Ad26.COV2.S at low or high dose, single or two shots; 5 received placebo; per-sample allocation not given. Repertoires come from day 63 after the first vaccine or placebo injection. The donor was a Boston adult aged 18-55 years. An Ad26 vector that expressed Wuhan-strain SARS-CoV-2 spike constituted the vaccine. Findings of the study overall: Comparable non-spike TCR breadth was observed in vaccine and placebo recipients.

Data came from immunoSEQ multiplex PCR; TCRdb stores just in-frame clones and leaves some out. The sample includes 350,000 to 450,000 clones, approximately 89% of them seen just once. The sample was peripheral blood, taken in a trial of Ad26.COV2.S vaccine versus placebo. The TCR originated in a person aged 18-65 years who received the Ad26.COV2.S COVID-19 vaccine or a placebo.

CDR3 DNA: TGTGCCAGCAGCGTAGATTACAGCCTCTACGAGCAGTACTTC. Protein sequence: CASSVDYSLYEQYF. The chain couples TRBV9 to TRBJ2-7; D not resolved. Germline V CDR1 and CDR2: SGDLS, YYNGEE. V was pared by 0 bases and J by 3 bases, with 10 bases between. The CDR3 length is 14 residues.